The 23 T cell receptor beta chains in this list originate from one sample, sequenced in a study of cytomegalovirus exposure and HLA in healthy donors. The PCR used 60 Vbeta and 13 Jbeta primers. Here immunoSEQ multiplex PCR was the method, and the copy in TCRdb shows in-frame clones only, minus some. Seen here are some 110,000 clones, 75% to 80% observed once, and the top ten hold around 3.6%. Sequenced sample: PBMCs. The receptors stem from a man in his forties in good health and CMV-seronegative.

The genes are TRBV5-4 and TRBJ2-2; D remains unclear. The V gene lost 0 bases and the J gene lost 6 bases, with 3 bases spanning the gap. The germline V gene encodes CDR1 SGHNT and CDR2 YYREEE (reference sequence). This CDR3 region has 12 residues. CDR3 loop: CASSLVAGELFF. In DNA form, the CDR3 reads TGTGCCAGCAGCTTGGTAGCCGGGGAGCTGTTTTTT.

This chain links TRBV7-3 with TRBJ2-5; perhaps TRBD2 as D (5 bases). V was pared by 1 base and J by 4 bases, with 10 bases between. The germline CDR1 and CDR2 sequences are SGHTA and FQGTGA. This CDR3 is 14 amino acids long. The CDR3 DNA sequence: TGTGCCAGCAGCTTAATGAGCGGTCCAGAGACCCAGTACTTC. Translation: CASSLMSGPETQYF.

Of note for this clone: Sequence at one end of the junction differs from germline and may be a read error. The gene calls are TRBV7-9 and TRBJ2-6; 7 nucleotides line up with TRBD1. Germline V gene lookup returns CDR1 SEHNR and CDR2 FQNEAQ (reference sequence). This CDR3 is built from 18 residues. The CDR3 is CASSPRQGHSSEANVLTF. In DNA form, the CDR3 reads TGTGCCAGCAGCCCTCGACAGGGCCATTCCTCTGAGGCCAACGTCCTGACTTTC.

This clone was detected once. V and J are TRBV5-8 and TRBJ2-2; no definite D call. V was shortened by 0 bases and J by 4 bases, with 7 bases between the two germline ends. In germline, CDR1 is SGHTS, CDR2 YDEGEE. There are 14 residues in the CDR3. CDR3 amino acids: CASSLAYPTGELFF. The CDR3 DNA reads TGTGCCAGCAGCTTGGCTTATCCCACCGGGGAGCTGTTTTTT.

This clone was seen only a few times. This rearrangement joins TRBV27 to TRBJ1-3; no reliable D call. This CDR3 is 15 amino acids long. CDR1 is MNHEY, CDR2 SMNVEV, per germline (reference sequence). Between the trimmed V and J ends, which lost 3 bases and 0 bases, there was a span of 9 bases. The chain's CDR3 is CASSFRWSSGNTIYF. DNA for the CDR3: TGTGCCAGCAGTTTCCGGTGGAGCTCTGGAAACACCATATATTTT.

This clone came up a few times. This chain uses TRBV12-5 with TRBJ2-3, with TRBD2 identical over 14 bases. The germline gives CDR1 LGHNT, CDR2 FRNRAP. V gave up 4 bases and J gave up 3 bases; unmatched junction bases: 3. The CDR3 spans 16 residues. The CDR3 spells CASGSGLAGGTDTQYF. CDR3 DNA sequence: TGTGCTAGTGGTTCTGGACTAGCGGGGGGAACAGATACGCAGTATTTT.

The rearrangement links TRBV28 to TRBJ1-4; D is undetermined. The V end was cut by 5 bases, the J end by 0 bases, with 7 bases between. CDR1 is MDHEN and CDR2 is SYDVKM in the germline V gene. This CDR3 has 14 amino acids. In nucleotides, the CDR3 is TGTGCCAGCAGTCTACTTGCAACTAATGAAAAACTGTTTTTT. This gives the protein CASSLLATNEKLFF.

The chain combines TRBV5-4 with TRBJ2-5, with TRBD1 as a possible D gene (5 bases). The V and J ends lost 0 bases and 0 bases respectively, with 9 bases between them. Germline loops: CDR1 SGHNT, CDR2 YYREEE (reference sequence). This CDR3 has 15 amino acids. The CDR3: CASSLAVRDQETQYF. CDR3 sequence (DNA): TGTGCCAGCAGCTTGGCTGTCAGGGACCAAGAGACCCAGTACTTC.

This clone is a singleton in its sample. CDR3 DNA: TGTGCCAGCAGCCCCGGGGGGTGGGGTACGCAGTATTTT. Translation: CASSPGGWGTQYF. V gene TRBV6-5 combines with J gene TRBJ2-3; 7 bases match TRBD2. The junction had 8 bases not matched to a gene; V was cut back by 6 bases and J by 8 bases. The CDR3 is made up of 13 amino acids. Germline V lookup: CDR1 MNHEY, CDR2 SVGAGI.

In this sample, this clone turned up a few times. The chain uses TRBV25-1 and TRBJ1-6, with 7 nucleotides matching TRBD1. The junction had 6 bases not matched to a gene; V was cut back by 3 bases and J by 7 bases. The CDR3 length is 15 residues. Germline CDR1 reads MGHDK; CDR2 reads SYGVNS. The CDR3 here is CASSDRTGWNSPLHF. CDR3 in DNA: TGTGCCAGCAGTGACCGGACAGGATGGAATTCACCCCTCCACTTT.

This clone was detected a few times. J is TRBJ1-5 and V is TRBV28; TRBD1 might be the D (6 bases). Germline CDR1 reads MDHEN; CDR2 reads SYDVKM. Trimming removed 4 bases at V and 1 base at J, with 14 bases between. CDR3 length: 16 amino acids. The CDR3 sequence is CASSSGTGWSNQPQHF. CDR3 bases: TGTGCCAGCAGTTCAGGCACAGGGTGGAGCAATCAGCCCCAGCATTTT.

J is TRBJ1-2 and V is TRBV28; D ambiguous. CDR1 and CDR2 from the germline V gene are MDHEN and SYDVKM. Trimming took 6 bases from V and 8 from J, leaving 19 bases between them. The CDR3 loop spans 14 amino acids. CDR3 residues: CASRTRPPLFGYTF. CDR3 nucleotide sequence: TGTGCCAGCAGGACCAGGCCCCCCCTTTTCGGCTACACCTTC.

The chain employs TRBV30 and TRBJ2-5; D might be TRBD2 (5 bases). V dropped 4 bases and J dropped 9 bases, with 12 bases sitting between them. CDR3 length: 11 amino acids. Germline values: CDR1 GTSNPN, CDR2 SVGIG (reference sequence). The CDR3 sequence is CAWTSRGPQYF. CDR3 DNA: TGTGCCTGGACCAGCCGCGGGCCCCAGTACTTC.

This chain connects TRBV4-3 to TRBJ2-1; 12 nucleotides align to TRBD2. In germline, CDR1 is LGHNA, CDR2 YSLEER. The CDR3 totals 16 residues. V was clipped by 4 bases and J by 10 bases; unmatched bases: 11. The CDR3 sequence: CASSRSLAGGPREQFF. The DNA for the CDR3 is TGCGCCAGCAGCCGGTCACTAGCGGGGGGTCCTCGCGAGCAGTTCTTC.

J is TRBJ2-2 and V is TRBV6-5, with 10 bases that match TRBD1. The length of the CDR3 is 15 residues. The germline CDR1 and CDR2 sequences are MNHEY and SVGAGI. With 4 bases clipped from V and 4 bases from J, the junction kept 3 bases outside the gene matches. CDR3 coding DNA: TGTGCCAGCAGTTTCCGGGACAGGGGCACCGGGGAGCTGTTTTTT. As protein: CASSFRDRGTGELFF.

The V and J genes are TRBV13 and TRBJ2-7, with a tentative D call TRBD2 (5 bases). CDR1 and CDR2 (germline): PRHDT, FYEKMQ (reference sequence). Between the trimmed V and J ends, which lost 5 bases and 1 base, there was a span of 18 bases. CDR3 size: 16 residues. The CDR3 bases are TGTGCCAGCAGCCAAAGGGCGGGCGGTTTATCCTACGAGCAGTACTTC. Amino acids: CASSQRAGGLSYEQYF.

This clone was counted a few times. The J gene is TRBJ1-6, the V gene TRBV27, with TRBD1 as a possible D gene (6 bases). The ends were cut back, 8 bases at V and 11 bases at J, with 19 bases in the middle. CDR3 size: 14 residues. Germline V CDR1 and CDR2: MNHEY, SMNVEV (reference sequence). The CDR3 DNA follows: TGTGCCAGCCGCCGGGACAACGTCGTTGCACCCCTCCACTTT. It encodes CASRRDNVVAPLHF.

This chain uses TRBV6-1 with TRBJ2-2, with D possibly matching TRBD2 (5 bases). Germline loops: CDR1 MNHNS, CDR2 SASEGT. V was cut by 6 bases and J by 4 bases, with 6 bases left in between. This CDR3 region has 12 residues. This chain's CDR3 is CASRGSTGELFF. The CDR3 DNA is TGTGCCAGCAGGGGGAGCACCGGGGAGCTGTTTTTT.

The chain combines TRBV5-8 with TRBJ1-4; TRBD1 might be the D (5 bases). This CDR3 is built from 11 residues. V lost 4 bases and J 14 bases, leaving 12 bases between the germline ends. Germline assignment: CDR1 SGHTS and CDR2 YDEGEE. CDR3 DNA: TGTGCCAGCAGCCAAGGGTGGGGCCTGTTTTTT. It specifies CASSQGWGLFF.

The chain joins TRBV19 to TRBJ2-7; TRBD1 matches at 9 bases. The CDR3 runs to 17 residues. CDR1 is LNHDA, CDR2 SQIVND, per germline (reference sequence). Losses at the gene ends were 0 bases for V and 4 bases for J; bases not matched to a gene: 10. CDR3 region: CASSIDLDRGRVYEQYF. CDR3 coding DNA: TGTGCCAGTAGTATAGACTTGGACAGGGGCAGAGTTTACGAGCAGTACTTC.

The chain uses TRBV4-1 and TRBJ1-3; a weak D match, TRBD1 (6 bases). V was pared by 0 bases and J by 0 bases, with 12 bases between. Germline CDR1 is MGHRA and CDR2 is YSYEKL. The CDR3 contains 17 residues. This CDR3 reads CASSQDIGTSSGNTIYF. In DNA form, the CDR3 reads TGCGCCAGCAGCCAAGATATAGGGACAAGCTCTGGAAACACCATATATTTT.

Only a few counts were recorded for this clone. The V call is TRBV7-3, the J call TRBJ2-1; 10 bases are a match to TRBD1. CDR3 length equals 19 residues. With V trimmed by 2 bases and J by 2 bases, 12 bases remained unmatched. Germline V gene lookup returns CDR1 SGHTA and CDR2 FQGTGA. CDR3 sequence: CASSLYGTGVGNPYNEQFF. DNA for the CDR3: TGTGCCAGCAGCTTATACGGGACAGGGGTCGGGAACCCCTACAATGAGCAGTTCTTC.

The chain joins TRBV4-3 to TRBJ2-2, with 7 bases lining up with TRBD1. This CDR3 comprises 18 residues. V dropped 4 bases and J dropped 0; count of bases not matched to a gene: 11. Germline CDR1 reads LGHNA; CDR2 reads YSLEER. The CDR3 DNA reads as TGCGCCAGCAGCCCCCGACAGGGATTGGAAACGAACACCGGGGAGCTGTTTTTT. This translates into CASSPRQGLETNTGELFF.